The rows below give T cell receptor beta chains drawn from one sample of a study of early T cells in non-severe SARS-CoV-2 infection. TCRdb re-called the 5' RACE reads through MiXCR, storing one row per CDR3 protein. The profile shows under 35,000 distinct CDR3 sequences, roughly 5.2% of them singletons. The sample was whole blood. The receptors originated from an adult who was a healthcare worker with PCR-confirmed SARS-CoV-2 infection or an uninfected control (not recorded which). Both conserved end residues are part of each CDR3. D genes are given only for firm matches. Clone size is not always given. Where it is, it says once, few, many or a class for expanded clones.

D gene: NA; clone size: many; J gene: TRBJ2-3; V gene: TRBV7-6; CDR3 protein: CASSLPRTRTDTQYF; CDR3 DNA: TGTGCCAGCAGCCTCCCCAGGACCCGCACAGATACGCAGTATTTT
D gene: NA; clone size: many; J gene: TRBJ2-2; V gene: TRBV30; CDR3 protein: CAWSVLVRDTGELFF; CDR3 DNA: TGTGCCTGGAGTGTATTGGTCAGGGACACCGGGGAGCTGTTTTTT
D gene: NA; clone size: NA; J gene: TRBJ1-1; V gene: TRBV6-2/TRBV6-3; CDR3 protein: CASSPSGVNTEAFF; CDR3 DNA: TGTGCCAGCAGCCCGTCGGGGGTGAACACTGAAGCTTTCTTT
D gene: NA; clone size: NA; J gene: TRBJ1-1; V gene: TRBV7-9; CDR3 protein: CASSLVGGSEEAFF; CDR3 DNA: TGTGCCAGCAGCTTAGTGGGCGGGTCTGAGGAAGCTTTCTTT
D gene: TRBD1; clone size: many; J gene: TRBJ2-7; V gene: TRBV18; CDR3 protein: CASSPTGGRYEQYF; CDR3 DNA: TGTGCCAGCTCACCGACAGGGGGAAGGTACGAGCAGTACTTC
D gene: NA; clone size: NA; J gene: TRBJ2-3; V gene: TRBV7-9; CDR3 protein: CASSSGQNTQYF; CDR3 DNA: TGTGCCAGCAGCTCCGGACAAAATACGCAGTATTTT
D gene: TRBD2; clone size: many; J gene: TRBJ2-1; V gene: TRBV5-5; CDR3 protein: CASSPPPSGGAKGWQFF; CDR3 DNA: TGTGCCAGCAGCCCCCCCCCTAGCGGGGGGGCCAAGGGATGGCAGTTCTTC
D gene: NA; clone size: many; J gene: TRBJ2-3; V gene: TRBV27; CDR3 protein: CASSLRMGVTDTQYF; CDR3 DNA: TGTGCCAGCAGTTTACGGATGGGAGTGACAGATACGCAGTATTTT
D gene: NA; clone size: many; J gene: TRBJ2-5; V gene: TRBV7-9; CDR3 protein: CASSLAQGTQYF; CDR3 DNA: TGTGCCAGCAGCTTAGCGCAAGGGACCCAGTACTTC
D gene: NA; clone size: many; J gene: TRBJ2-3; V gene: TRBV18; CDR3 protein: CASSPGEADTQYF; CDR3 DNA: TGTGCCAGCTCACCAGGGGAGGCAGATACGCAGTATTTT
D gene: TRBD2; clone size: many; J gene: TRBJ2-7; V gene: TRBV10-3; CDR3 protein: CAISEPGLEVYEQYF; CDR3 DNA: TGTGCCATCAGTGAGCCGGGACTAGAGGTTTACGAGCAGTACTTC
D gene: NA; clone size: many; J gene: TRBJ1-2; V gene: TRBV20-1; CDR3 protein: CSARGGVLGLGYTF; CDR3 DNA: TGCAGTGCTAGAGGAGGGGTGCTGGGATTAGGCTACACCTTC
D gene: NA; clone size: few; J gene: TRBJ2-3; V gene: TRBV7-6; CDR3 protein: CASKLEGRSTDTQYF; CDR3 DNA: TGTGCCAGCAAACTAGAGGGCAGAAGCACAGATACGCAGTATTTT
D gene: NA; clone size: NA; J gene: TRBJ2-7; V gene: TRBV30; CDR3 protein: CAWSRNYRGEQYF; CDR3 DNA: TGTGCCTGGAGCAGAAATTATCGGGGGGAGCAGTACTTC
D gene: NA; clone size: few; J gene: TRBJ2-7; V gene: TRBV7-2; CDR3 protein: CASSLGRQTYEQYF; CDR3 DNA: TGTGCCAGCAGCTTGGGCAGACAAACCTACGAGCAGTACTTC
D gene: NA; clone size: many; J gene: TRBJ2-7; V gene: TRBV30; CDR3 protein: CAWSVIRYEQYF; CDR3 DNA: TGTGCCTGGAGTGTGATTCGCTACGAGCAGTACTTC
D gene: TRBD1; clone size: few; J gene: TRBJ1-1; V gene: TRBV7-9; CDR3 protein: CASSDRTGNTEAFF; CDR3 DNA: TGTGCCAGCAGCGACCGGACAGGAAACACTGAAGCTTTCTTT
D gene: TRBD2; clone size: NA; J gene: TRBJ2-2; V gene: TRBV11-3; CDR3 protein: CASSPPRPGLAGGPTNTGELFF; CDR3 DNA: TGTGCCAGCAGCCCCCCCCGACCGGGACTAGCGGGAGGCCCCACGAACACCGGGGAGCTGTTTTTT
D gene: TRBD1; clone size: NA; J gene: TRBJ2-1; V gene: TRBV20-1; CDR3 protein: CSASTGTGPNGEQFF; CDR3 DNA: TGCAGTGCCTCAACCGGGACAGGGCCCAATGGGGAGCAGTTCTTC
D gene: NA; clone size: many; J gene: TRBJ1-1; V gene: TRBV7-3; CDR3 protein: CASSPDRVLQGNTEAFF; CDR3 DNA: TGTGCCAGCAGTCCAGATCGGGTCCTTCAGGGGAACACTGAAGCTTTCTTT
D gene: NA; clone size: many; J gene: TRBJ2-1; V gene: TRBV11-3; CDR3 protein: CASSPLAAYNEQFF; CDR3 DNA: TGTGCCAGCAGCCCCCTAGCAGCCTACAATGAGCAGTTCTTC
D gene: NA; clone size: many; J gene: TRBJ2-4; V gene: TRBV28; CDR3 protein: CASHQRTVAKNIQYF; CDR3 DNA: TGTGCCAGTCATCAGCGGACGGTAGCCAAAAACATTCAGTACTTC
D gene: NA; clone size: many; J gene: TRBJ1-5; V gene: TRBV18; CDR3 protein: CASSPGPVGQPQHF; CDR3 DNA: TGTGCCAGCTCACCAGGGCCGGTCGGGCAGCCCCAGCATTTT
D gene: NA; clone size: NA; J gene: TRBJ2-4; V gene: TRBV30; CDR3 protein: CAWSFGAGLDKNIQYF; CDR3 DNA: TGTGCCTGGAGTTTTGGTGCGGGATTGGACAAAAACATTCAGTACTTC